This note documents a single TCR beta chain sequence. The antigen is unknown. The CDR3 has 13 amino acids. Germline CDR1 reads SGHRS; CDR2 reads YFSETQ. V was clipped by 4 bases and J by 16 bases; unmatched bases: 8. PCR involved 60 Vbeta and 13 Jbeta primers. Clones were read by immunoSEQ multiplex PCR, and TCRdb kept only the in-frame ones, dropping some. In the table there are 100,000 to 150,000 clones, around 78% of which are singletons. The record originates from a study of cytomegalovirus exposure and HLA in healthy donors. General study results and limits: A later analysis appeared to link common viral pathogens to several of the most significant clusters. About 87% or about 30% of the time was how often most TCR beta V segments were productive, according to an earlier analysis. Indistinguishability led to the exclusion of some V segments, TRBV6-2 and TRBV6-3 included.

As for the donors, each was a healthy bone marrow donor. The receptor was derived from a middle-aged woman in good health and CMV-seronegative. Source material: PBMCs. This chain links TRBV5-1 with TRBJ2-1, with 13 positions matching TRBD2. The CDR3 region is CASSQRLAGGHFF. The CDR3 region has the DNA TGCGCCAGCAGCCAACGACTAGCGGGAGGCCATTTCTTC.